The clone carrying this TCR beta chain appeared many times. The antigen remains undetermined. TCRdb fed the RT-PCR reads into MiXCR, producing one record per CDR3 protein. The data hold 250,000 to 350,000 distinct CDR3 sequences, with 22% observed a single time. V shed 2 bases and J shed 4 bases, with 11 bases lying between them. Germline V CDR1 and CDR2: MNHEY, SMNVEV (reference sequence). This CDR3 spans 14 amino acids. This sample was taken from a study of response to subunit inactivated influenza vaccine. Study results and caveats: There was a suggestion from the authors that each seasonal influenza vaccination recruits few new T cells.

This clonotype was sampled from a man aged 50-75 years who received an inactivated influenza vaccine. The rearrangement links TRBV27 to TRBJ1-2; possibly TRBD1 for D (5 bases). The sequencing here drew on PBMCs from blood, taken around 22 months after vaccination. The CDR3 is CASSLSGGGYGYTF. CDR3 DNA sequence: TGTGCCAGCAGTTTAAGTGGGGGGGGCTATGGCTACACCTTC.